This T cell receptor (beta chain) was recovered during a study of identifying expanded T cells in peripheral blood. TCRdb's table, derived via immunoSEQ multiplex PCR, lists solely in-frame clones and lacks some. The sample consists of some 78,000 clones, approximately 84% of them appearing once. The CDR3 covers 16 residues. V was pared by 3 bases and J by 5 bases, with 10 bases of the junction left unmatched. The germline CDR1 and CDR2 sequences are MGHDK and SYGVNS. Regarding this clone: Antigen unknown.

During the collection period, no donor immune events like infections were recorded. General study findings and limits: Differentially abundant clones: about 1.1 between replicates, about 15 at approximately 14 days, around 19 at four.

This TCR was recovered from a person between 18 and 70 years old in good health. This rearrangement joins TRBV25-1 to TRBJ2-1; 7 bases line up with TRBD2. Sequenced input: blood. This CDR3 is CASSEWWEGPHNEQFF. For the CDR3, the DNA is TGTGCCAGCAGTGAGTGGTGGGAGGGCCCCCACAATGAGCAGTTCTTC.